A single sample is the source of the 29 T cell receptor beta chains below, sequenced in a study of T cell responses to AZD1222 COVID-19 vaccine. Only in-frame clones appear in the TCRdb table, and some are missing; sequencing was by immunoSEQ multiplex PCR. The repertoire includes about 220,000 clones, about 93% of them detected once, and around 1% sits in the top ten. Specimen: peripheral blood, collected on day 0 of MenACWY control vaccination. The receptors derive from an adult in good health.

The sample holds a few counts of this clone. V gene TRBV27 combines with J gene TRBJ2-2, with no clear D. Germline-derived CDR1 and CDR2 are MNHEY and SMNVEV (reference sequence). This CDR3 has 17 residues. V lost 3 bases to trimming and J lost 3 bases, with 17 bases between them. CDR3 in amino acids: CASSFHGLTMDTGELFF. CDR3 DNA sequence: TGTGCCAGCAGTTTTCACGGCCTAACGATGGACACCGGGGAGCTGTTTTTT.

This chain links TRBV5-1 with TRBJ2-1, with D tentatively TRBD1 (6 bases). The CDR3 spans 14 residues. The V end was cut by 0 bases, the J end by 8 bases, with 12 bases between. CDR1 SGHRS and CDR2 YFSETQ come from the germline V gene. The CDR3, as DNA: TGCGCCAGCAGCTTGGTAGGGGGTAACGATGAGCAGTTCTTC. Translation gives CASSLVGGNDEQFF.

This chain links TRBV2 with TRBJ2-1; 14 bases match TRBD2. The J segment lost 6 bases and the V segment lost 6 bases, leaving 4 bases of the junction unmatched. The CDR3 is 15 residues long. Germline CDR1 and CDR2: SNHLY and FYNNEI. This chain's CDR3 is CASSGTSGGPNEQFF. The CDR3 DNA reads as TGTGCCAGCAGCGGGACTAGCGGGGGCCCCAATGAGCAGTTCTTC.

This chain uses TRBV7-2 with TRBJ1-3; D uncertain. Germline assignment: CDR1 SGHTA and CDR2 FQGNSA. Trimming removed 2 bases at V and 4 bases at J, with 9 bases between. The length of the CDR3 is 14 residues. The CDR3 is CASSLWGTGNTIYF. The CDR3 DNA is TGTGCCAGCAGCTTATGGGGAACCGGAAACACCATATATTTT.

The J gene is TRBJ1-1, the V gene TRBV9, with D tentatively TRBD1 (6 bases). Germline V gene sequence: CDR1 SGDLS, CDR2 YYNGEE. The CDR3 loop spans 15 amino acids. Deletions cut 2 bases from V and 6 bases from J, with 17 bases between. The CDR3 is CASSVGGLGRAEAFF. The CDR3 nucleotides are TGTGCCAGCAGCGTGGGGGGCCTGGGACGGGCTGAAGCTTTCTTT.

The chain employs TRBV7-2 and TRBJ2-1, with D possibly TRBD1 on 7 matching bases. Germline V gives CDR1 SGHTA, CDR2 FQGNSA. The CDR3 is made up of 15 amino acids. With 4 bases removed from V and 0 bases from J, the gap between germline ends came to 10 bases. The CDR3 loop is CASSSQGGSYNEQFF. CDR3 bases: TGTGCCAGCAGCTCCCAGGGGGGCTCCTACAATGAGCAGTTCTTC.

This chain uses TRBV19 with TRBJ1-6, with D possibly being TRBD1 (6 bases). The V end was cut by 3 bases, the J end by 10 bases, with 19 bases between. This CDR3 comprises 16 residues. Germline assignment: CDR1 LNHDA and CDR2 SQIVND (reference sequence). The CDR3 coding sequence is TGTGCCAGTAGTATGGGGCCGACAGGCTATGGATCACCCCTCCACTTT. Amino acid sequence: CASSMGPTGYGSPLHF.

A single count supports this clone. This chain joins TRBV10-3 and TRBJ1-6, with TRBD1 matching 8 bases. This CDR3 has 14 amino acids. Trimming took 6 bases from V and 8 from J; bases not matched to a gene: 6. Germline V lookup: CDR1 ENHRY, CDR2 SYGVKD. CDR3 sequence: CAISRQGSDSPLHF. For the CDR3, the DNA is TGTGCCATCAGCCGACAGGGGTCGGATTCACCCCTCCACTTT.

This chain uses TRBV5-6 with TRBJ2-1, with D perhaps assigned TRBD1 or TRBD2 (5 bases each). Looked up from germline, CDR1 is SGHDT and CDR2 is YYEEEE. Trimming shortened V by 4 bases and J by 6 bases, and 20 bases separated the two germline ends. The CDR3 loop spans 16 amino acids. DNA for the CDR3: TGTGCCAGCAGCGTATCGACTACCTCAAGGGGCAATGAGCAGTTCTTC. Translation gives CASSVSTTSRGNEQFF.

CDR3 sequence reads: CASSPSNYGYTF. DNA for the CDR3: TGTGCCAGCAGCCCCAGTAACTATGGCTACACCTTC. The V call is TRBV7-8, the J call TRBJ1-2; D ambiguous. Trimming cost V 5 bases and J 1 base, with 5 bases left between them. Per germline, CDR1 SGHVS and CDR2 FQNEAQ. The CDR3 covers 12 residues.

The V and J genes are TRBV6-2 or TRBV6-3 and TRBJ1-1; D is undetermined. This CDR3 is 13 amino acids long. V was trimmed by 1 base and J by 4 bases, leaving 7 bases between them. CDR1 is MNHEY, CDR2 SVGEGT, per germline. CDR3 in amino acids: CASSYLQPTEAFF. The CDR3 DNA follows: TGTGCCAGCAGTTACTTACAACCCACTGAAGCTTTCTTT.

The gene calls are TRBV7-9 and TRBJ1-1, with D possibly matching TRBD1 (5 bases). Between the trimmed V and J ends, which lost 3 bases and 11 bases, there was a span of 19 bases. The CDR3 is 14 residues long. Looked up from germline, CDR1 is SEHNR and CDR2 is FQNEAQ (reference sequence). The CDR3 DNA follows: TGTGCCAGCAGCTTTCCGGGGGAGACAGTGCGGGCTTTCTTT. Translating it yields CASSFPGETVRAFF.

The chain is built from TRBV5-1 and TRBJ1-4; perhaps TRBD1 as D (5 bases). This CDR3 contains 16 residues. Germline V lookup: CDR1 SGHRS, CDR2 YFSETQ. V lost 0 bases, J lost 4 bases, and 13 bases lay in between. In nucleotides, the CDR3 is TGCGCCAGCAGCTTGGCCCCCGACAGCCGTAATGAAAAACTGTTTTTT. Amino acid sequence: CASSLAPDSRNEKLFF.

The chain has TRBV6-5 and TRBJ2-7; 8 positions match TRBD1. The germline V gene has CDR1 MNHEY and CDR2 SVGAGI. CDR3 length: 14 residues. The junction had 8 bases not matched to a gene; V was cut back by 6 bases and J by 4 bases. The DNA of the CDR3 is TGTGCCAGCAGCTCCGGACAGGGCCGTTACGAGCAGTACTTC. Its protein product is CASSSGQGRYEQYF.

The chain employs TRBV19 and TRBJ1-1; D ambiguous. Per the germline V gene, CDR1 is LNHDA and CDR2 is SQIVND (reference sequence). V was pared by 5 bases and J by 0 bases, with 10 bases between. The CDR3 consists of 14 residues. In DNA, the CDR3 is TGTGCCAGTAGTGAGGGCTTTATGAACACTGAAGCTTTCTTT. This encodes CASSEGFMNTEAFF. The full variable domain, its missing parts supplied by reference TRBV19 and TRBJ1-1, is DGGITQSPKYLFRKEGQNVTLSCEQNLNHDAMYWYRQDPGQGLRLIYYSQIVNDFQKGDIAEGYSVSREKKESFPLTVTSAQKNPTAFYLCASSEGFMNTEAFFGQGTRLTVV.

V is TRBV7-6 and J is TRBJ2-6; D uncertain. Trimming took 2 bases from V and 3 from J, leaving 5 bases between them. Germline lookup yields CDR1 SGHVS and CDR2 FNYEAQ. The CDR3 is 14 amino acids. Here the CDR3 DNA reads TGTGCCAGCAGCTTAATTGTTGGGGCCAACGTCCTGACTTTC. Residues: CASSLIVGANVLTF. The full variable domain, its missing parts supplied by reference TRBV7-6 and TRBJ2-6, is GAGVSQSPRYKVTKRGQDVALRCDPISGHVSLYWYRQALGQGPEFLTYFNYEAQQDKSGLPNDRFSAERPEGSISTLTIQRTEQRDSAMYRCASSLIVGANVLTFGAGSRLTVL.

V usage is TRBV27 and J usage is TRBJ1-2, with D tentatively TRBD1 (5 bases). V lost 4 bases, J lost 1 base, and 19 bases lay in between. This CDR3 region has 17 residues. The germline V gene encodes CDR1 MNHEY and CDR2 SMNVEV (reference sequence). CDR3 residues: CASSSFPVDSLNYGYTF. The CDR3 DNA reads TGTGCCAGCAGTTCTTTTCCCGTAGACAGCCTTAACTATGGCTACACCTTC.

This sequence joins TRBV5-4 and TRBJ2-6, with 7 bases that match TRBD2. Germline V gives CDR1 SGHNT, CDR2 YYREEE (reference sequence). V lost 5 bases and J lost 4; bases outside the gene matches: 6. The CDR3 totals 15 residues. The CDR3 DNA follows: TGTGCCAGCAGTCCCAGCGGGGTGGGGGCCAACGTCCTGACTTTC. It yields the protein CASSPSGVGANVLTF.

The V gene is TRBV5-1, the J gene TRBJ2-5, with unresolved D. The V gene lost 5 bases and the J gene lost 1 base, with 9 bases spanning the gap. The CDR3 length is 13 residues. In germline, CDR1 is SGHRS, CDR2 YFSETQ. In DNA form, the CDR3 reads TGCGCCAGCAGACGGGCAGGCCAAGAGACCCAGTACTTC. Protein sequence: CASRRAGQETQYF.

This chain joins TRBV5-6 and TRBJ1-1, with unresolved D. With 3 bases removed from V and 7 bases from J, the gap between germline ends came to 13 bases. The CDR3 consists of 13 residues. CDR1 and CDR2 (germline): SGHDT, YYEEEE. CDR3 in DNA: TGTGCCAGCAGCTCGCTTCCGGGAAGTGAAGCTTTCTTT. Amino acid sequence: CASSSLPGSEAFF.

This rearrangement joins TRBV4-1 to TRBJ2-6; 10 bases agree with TRBD1. This CDR3 is 18 amino acids long. Germline V gives CDR1 MGHRA, CDR2 YSYEKL. Trimming took 2 bases from V and 0 from J; bases not matched to a gene: 4. CDR3: CASSQSGTGASGANVLTF. The CDR3 DNA is TGCGCCAGCAGCCAAAGCGGGACAGGGGCCTCTGGGGCCAACGTCCTGACTTTC.

V gene TRBV6-5 combines with J gene TRBJ1-1; no clear D gene. The CDR3 has 16 residues. V was cut by 0 bases and J by 1 base, with 12 bases left in between. Per germline, CDR1 MNHEY and CDR2 SVGAGI. CDR3 in amino acids: CASSYSRGRKNTEAFF. The CDR3 DNA reads as TGTGCCAGCAGTTACTCTCGTGGCAGGAAGAACACTGAAGCTTTCTTT.

This clone has only one observation. The V call is TRBV7-6, the J call TRBJ2-2; D possibly corresponds to TRBD1 (6 bases). V shed 1 base and J shed 1 base, with 10 bases lying between them. Germline V lookup: CDR1 SGHVS, CDR2 FNYEAQ. The CDR3 is made up of 16 amino acids. The CDR3 sequence: CASSLGGPRNTGELFF. CDR3 nucleotide sequence: TGTGCCAGCAGCTTAGGGGGGCCGAGGAACACCGGGGAGCTGTTTTTT.

V is TRBV3-1 (or the pseudogene TRBV3-2) and J is TRBJ1-6; D ambiguous. This CDR3 is 16 amino acids long. Germline values: CDR1 LGHDT, CDR2 YNNKEL (reference sequence). Trimming stripped 1 base from V and 7 bases from J, with 14 bases between. CDR3 sequence reads: CASSQGPSRRNSPLHF. The CDR3 DNA reads as TGTGCCAGCAGCCAAGGGCCCTCAAGGCGGAATTCACCCCTCCACTTT.

The rearrangement joins TRBV9 to TRBJ2-3; D is perhaps TRBD1 (6 bases). With 3 bases removed from V and 0 bases from J, the gap between germline ends came to 11 bases. The CDR3 covers 15 residues. Germline V gives CDR1 SGDLS, CDR2 YYNGEE. CDR3 protein: CASSDRARSTDTQYF. The CDR3 DNA reads TGTGCCAGCAGCGACAGGGCAAGGAGCACAGATACGCAGTATTTT. The variable domain in full, with the rest retrieved from reference TRBV9 and TRBJ2-3, is DSGVTQTPKHLITATGQRVTLRCSPRSGDLSVYWYQQSLDQGLQFLIQYYNGEERAKGNILERFSAQQFPDLHSELNLSSLELGDSALYFCASSDRARSTDTQYFGPGTRLTVL.

V and J are TRBV7-9 and TRBJ1-2; tentative D call: TRBD1 (5 bases). This CDR3 has 15 amino acids. The germline gives CDR1 SEHNR, CDR2 FQNEAQ (reference sequence). V was pared by 5 bases and J by 5 bases, with 18 bases between. CDR3 sequence reads: CASSPSIRDGYGYTF. DNA of the CDR3: TGTGCCAGCAGCCCTTCGATCCGGGACGGATATGGCTACACCTTC.

The chain uses TRBV10-2 and TRBJ1-2; no reliable D call. The germline V gene encodes CDR1 WSHSY and CDR2 SAAADI. This CDR3 is built from 15 residues. Trimming took off 4 bases at V and 2 bases at J, with 14 bases between the two ends. DNA for the CDR3: TGCGCCAGCAGTGGAGGCCGAGGTGGGAACTATGGCTACACCTTC. As protein: CASSGGRGGNYGYTF.

This rearrangement joins TRBV5-1 to TRBJ1-1; the D is unclear. This CDR3 has 12 amino acids. The V end was cut by 0 bases, the J end by 11 bases, with 11 bases between. Looked up from germline, CDR1 is SGHRS and CDR2 is YFSETQ. CDR3 region: CASSLVGREAFF. The CDR3 DNA reads as TGCGCCAGCAGCTTGGTGGGTAGGGAGGCTTTCTTT.

V and J are TRBV4-1 and TRBJ1-1, with D maybe TRBD1 (5 bases). The CDR3 contains 14 residues. CDR1 is MGHRA, CDR2 YSYEKL, per germline. The V gene lost 0 bases and the J gene lost 4 bases, with 9 bases spanning the gap. CDR3 nucleotides: TGCGCCAGCAGCCAAGACCGGGGCGGCACTGAAGCTTTCTTT. Amino acids: CASSQDRGGTEAFF.